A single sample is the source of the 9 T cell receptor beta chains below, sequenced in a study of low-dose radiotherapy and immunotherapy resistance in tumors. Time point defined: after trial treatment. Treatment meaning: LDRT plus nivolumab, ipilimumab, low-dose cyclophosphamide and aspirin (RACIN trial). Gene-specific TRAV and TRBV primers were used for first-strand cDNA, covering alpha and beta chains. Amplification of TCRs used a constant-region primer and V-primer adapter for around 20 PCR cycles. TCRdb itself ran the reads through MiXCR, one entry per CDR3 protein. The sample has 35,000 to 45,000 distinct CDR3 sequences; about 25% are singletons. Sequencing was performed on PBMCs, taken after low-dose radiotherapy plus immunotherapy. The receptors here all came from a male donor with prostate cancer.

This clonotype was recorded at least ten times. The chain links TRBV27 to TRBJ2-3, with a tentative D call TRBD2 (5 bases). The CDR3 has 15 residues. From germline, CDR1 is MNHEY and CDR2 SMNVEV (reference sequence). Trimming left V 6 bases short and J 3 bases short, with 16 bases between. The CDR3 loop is CASRTRVFWTDTQYF. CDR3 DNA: TGTGCCAGCAGGACGAGGGTGTTCTGGACAGATACGCAGTATTTT.

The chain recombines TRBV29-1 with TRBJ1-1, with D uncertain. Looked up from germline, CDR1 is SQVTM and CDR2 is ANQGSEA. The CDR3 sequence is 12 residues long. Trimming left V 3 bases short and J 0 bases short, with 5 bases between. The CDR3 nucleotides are TGCAGCGTTGACAGGATGAACACTGAAGCTTTCTTT. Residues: CSVDRMNTEAFF.

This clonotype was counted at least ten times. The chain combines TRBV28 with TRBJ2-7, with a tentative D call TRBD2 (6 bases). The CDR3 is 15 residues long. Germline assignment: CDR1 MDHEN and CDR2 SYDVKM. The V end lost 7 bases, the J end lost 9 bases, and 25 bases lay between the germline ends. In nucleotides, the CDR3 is TGTGCCAGCACCGAAACTAGCTCCAGTTTCTACACGCAGTACTTC. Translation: CASTETSSSFYTQYF.

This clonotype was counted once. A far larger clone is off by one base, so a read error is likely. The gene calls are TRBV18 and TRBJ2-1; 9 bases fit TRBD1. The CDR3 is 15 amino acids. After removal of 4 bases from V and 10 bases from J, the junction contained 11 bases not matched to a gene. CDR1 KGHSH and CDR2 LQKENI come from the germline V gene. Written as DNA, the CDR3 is TGTGCCAGCTCACAGACGACAGGGGGGGACTACGAGCAGTTCTTC. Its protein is CASSQTTGGDYEQFF.

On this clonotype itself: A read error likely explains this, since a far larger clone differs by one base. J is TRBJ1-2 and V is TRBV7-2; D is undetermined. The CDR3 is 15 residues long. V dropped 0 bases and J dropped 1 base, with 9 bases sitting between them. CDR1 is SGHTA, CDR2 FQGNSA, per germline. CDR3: CASSLAAESNYGYTF. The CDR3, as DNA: TGTGCCAGCAGCTTAGCAGCAGAGAGTAACTATGGCTACACCTTC. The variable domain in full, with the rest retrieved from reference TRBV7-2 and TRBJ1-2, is GAGVSQSPSNKVTEKGKDVELRCDPISGHTALYWYRQSLGQGLEFLIYFQGNSAPDKSGLPSDRFSAERTGGSVSTLTIQRTQQEDSAVYLCASSLAAESNYGYTFGSGTRLTVV.

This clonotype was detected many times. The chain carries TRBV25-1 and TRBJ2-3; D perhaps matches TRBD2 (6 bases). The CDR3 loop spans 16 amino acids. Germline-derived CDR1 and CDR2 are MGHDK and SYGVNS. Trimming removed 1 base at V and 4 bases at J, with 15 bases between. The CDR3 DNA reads TGTGCCAGCAGTGAATTGGGGGGACGGAGGGCAGATACGCAGTATTTT. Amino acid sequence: CASSELGGRRADTQYF.

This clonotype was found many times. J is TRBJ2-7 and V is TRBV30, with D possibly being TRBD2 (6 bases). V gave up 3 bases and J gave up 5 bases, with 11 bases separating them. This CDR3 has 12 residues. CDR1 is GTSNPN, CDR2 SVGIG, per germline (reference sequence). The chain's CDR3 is CAWSGRGDEQYF. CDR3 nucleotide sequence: TGTGCCTGGAGCGGGAGAGGGGACGAGCAGTACTTC.

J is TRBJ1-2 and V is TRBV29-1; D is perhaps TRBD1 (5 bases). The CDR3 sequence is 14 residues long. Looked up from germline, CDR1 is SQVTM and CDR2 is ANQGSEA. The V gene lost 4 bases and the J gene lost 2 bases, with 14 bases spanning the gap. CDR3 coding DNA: TGCAGCGTTGTAACGGCGGGGGGGAACTATGGCTACACCTTC. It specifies CSVVTAGGNYGYTF.

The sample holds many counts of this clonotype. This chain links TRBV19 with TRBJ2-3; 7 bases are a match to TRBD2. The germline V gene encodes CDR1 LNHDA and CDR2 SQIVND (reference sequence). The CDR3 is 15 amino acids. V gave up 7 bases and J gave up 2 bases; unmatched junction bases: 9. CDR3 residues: CASTAPSGLTDTQYF. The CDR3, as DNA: TGTGCCAGTACGGCGCCTAGCGGACTCACAGATACGCAGTATTTT. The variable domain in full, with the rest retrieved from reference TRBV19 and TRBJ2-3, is DGGITQSPKYLFRKEGQNVTLSCEQNLNHDAMYWYRQDPGQGLRLIYYSQIVNDFQKGDIAEGYSVSREKKESFPLTVTSAQKNPTAFYLCASTAPSGLTDTQYFGPGTRLTVL.